Listed below are T cell receptor beta chains from one sample, sequenced in a study of control samples from healthy donors and cancer patients. Repertoires were generated with immunoSEQ multiplex PCR, while TCRdb's copy carries only in-frame clones and drops some. Of 150,000 to 200,000 clones in the sample, 90% to 95% were seen once. The specimen sequenced was blood. The receptors were gathered from a woman in her forties in good health. CDR3s include the opening cysteine and the closing phenylalanine or tryptophan. A D gene is named only where the DNA matches it firmly. Expanded clones get a size class; other rows say once, few or many, or leave the size out.

>TRBV4-3|TRBJ2-5|NA|TRBD2
CASSRGGTSGFQETQYF
TGCGCCAGCAGCCGAGGGGGGACTAGCGGGTTCCAAGAGACCCAGTACTTC
>TRBV19|TRBJ1-3|once|NA
CASSRGRDVDSGNTIYF
TGTGCCAGTAGTAGGGGGCGGGACGTCGACTCTGGAAACACCATATATTTT
>TRBV12-3/TRBV12-4|TRBJ1-5|NA|NA
CASSLDTGGPQHF
TGTGCCAGCAGTTTGGACACCGGGGGACCCCAGCATTTT
>TRBV7-3|TRBJ1-2|NA|TRBD1
CASSLQDRVDYTF
TGTGCCAGCAGCTTACAGGACAGGGTGGACTACACCTTC
>TRBV9|TRBJ2-3|NA|TRBD2
CASSRTSGRSDTQYF
TGTGCCAGCAGCCGGACTAGCGGGAGGTCAGATACGCAGTATTTT
>TRBV5-6|TRBJ2-7|NA|NA
CASTPSPGEGYEQYF
TGTGCCAGCACCCCTTCTCCGGGAGAGGGGTACGAGCAGTACTTC
>TRBV4-3|TRBJ1-6|NA|NA
CASSQQRDGYNSPLHF
TGCGCCAGCAGCCAACAGAGGGACGGCTATAATTCACCCCTCCACTTT
>TRBV9|TRBJ1-3|NA|NA
CASSPRPDSGNTIYF
TGTGCCAGCAGCCCCAGACCAGACTCTGGAAACACCATATATTTT
>TRBV10-3|TRBJ2-3|NA|TRBD2
CAISPGLAGALYSTDTQYF
TGTGCCATCAGCCCGGGACTAGCGGGGGCACTTTACAGCACAGATACGCAGTATTTT
>TRBV24-1|TRBJ1-5|NA|NA
CASSRSNQPQHF
TGTGCCTCAAGTAGAAGCAATCAGCCCCAGCATTTT
>TRBV13|TRBJ2-7|NA|NA
CASSHRQNEQYF
TGTGCCAGCAGTCATAGACAGAACGAGCAGTACTTC
>TRBV19|TRBJ2-3|NA|TRBD1
CASSPDRVGADTQYF
TGTGCCAGTAGCCCGGACAGGGTGGGCGCAGATACGCAGTATTTT
>TRBV18|TRBJ2-7|NA|NA
CASSPTSSYEQYF
TGTGCCAGCTCACCAACCAGCTCCTACGAGCAGTACTTC
>TRBV9|TRBJ1-3|NA|NA
CASSVRGAGNTIYF
TGTGCCAGCAGCGTAAGGGGAGCTGGAAACACCATATATTTT
>TRBV30|TRBJ2-2|NA|TRBD2
CAWTGGLAGHGELFF
TGTGCCTGGACCGGGGGGCTAGCGGGACACGGGGAGCTGTTTTTT
>TRBV6-6|TRBJ1-4|NA|NA
CASSPVQGTNEKLFF
TGTGCCAGCAGTCCGGTACAGGGCACTAATGAAAAACTGTTTTTT
>TRBV9|TRBJ1-1|NA|NA
CASSPQGGRRFSEAFF
TGTGCCAGCAGCCCCCAGGGCGGCAGACGTTTTTCTGAAGCTTTCTTT
>TRBV6-5|TRBJ2-1|NA|NA
CASSYSPGTYNEQFF
TGTGCCAGCAGTTACTCGCCGGGGACCTACAATGAGCAGTTCTTC
>TRBV7-9|TRBJ1-2|NA|TRBD1
CASSSRDRAFYGYTF
TGTGCCAGCAGCTCCCGGGACAGGGCCTTCTATGGCTACACCTTC
>TRBV5-6|TRBJ2-4|NA|NA
CASSSEQDALAKNIQYF
TGTGCCAGCAGCTCGGAACAGGACGCCTTAGCCAAAAACATTCAGTACTTC
>TRBV5-1|TRBJ1-4|NA|TRBD1
CASSPDRLREKLFF
TGCGCCAGCAGCCCGGACAGGTTACGGGAAAAACTGTTTTTT
>TRBV5-5|TRBJ1-6|NA|TRBD1
CASSQDRGNSPLHF
TGTGCCAGCAGCCAGGACAGGGGAAATTCACCCCTCCACTTT
>TRBV7-2|TRBJ2-1|once|NA
CASSLAGGMGLREQFF
TGTGCCAGCAGCTTAGCTGGCGGGATGGGCCTCAGAGAGCAGTTCTTC
>TRBV6-2/TRBV6-3|TRBJ2-1|NA|TRBD2
CASSLTSVAYNEQFF
TGTGCCAGCAGTTTGACTAGCGTGGCCTACAATGAGCAGTTCTTC
>TRBV18|TRBJ1-4|NA|NA
CASSQIEREKLFF
TGTGCCAGCTCACAGATAGAGAGAGAAAAACTGTTTTTT
>TRBV18|TRBJ1-6|NA|NA
CASSPRQVSPLHF
TGTGCCAGCTCACCACGCCAGGTATCACCCCTCCACTTT
>TRBV4-3|TRBJ1-3|NA|NA
CASSQDPSGNTIYF
TGCGCCAGCAGCCAAGATCCCTCTGGAAACACCATATATTTT
>TRBV10-3|TRBJ2-7|NA|NA
CAISESTLSSYEQYF
TGTGCCATCAGTGAGTCTACACTAAGCTCCTACGAGCAGTACTTC
>TRBV10-3|TRBJ2-1|NA|TRBD1
CAIRYDRVPYNEQFF
TGTGCCATCAGATATGACAGGGTCCCCTACAATGAGCAGTTCTTC
>TRBV6-5|TRBJ2-5|NA|TRBD2
CASSYRSGRRQETQYF
TGTGCCAGCAGTTACAGAAGCGGGAGGCGGCAAGAGACCCAGTACTTC
>TRBV7-9|TRBJ1-3|NA|NA
CASSFSRAGNTIYF
TGTGCCAGCAGCTTTTCCAGGGCTGGAAACACCATATATTTT
>TRBV2|TRBJ1-1|NA|NA
CASSPGTAYTEAFF
TGTGCCAGCAGCCCGGGGACGGCCTACACTGAAGCTTTCTTT
>TRBV7-9|TRBJ2-1|NA|TRBD1
CASSPRTGPAATYNEQFF
TGTGCCAGCAGCCCGAGGACAGGGCCAGCGGCAACCTACAATGAGCAGTTCTTC
>TRBV6-5|TRBJ1-2|NA|NA
CASMGRTIDGYTF
TGTGCCAGCATGGGACGGACAATCGATGGCTACACCTTC
>TRBV28|TRBJ1-1|NA|NA
CASSPPVGGYTEAFF
TGTGCCAGCAGTCCTCCGGTGGGGGGCTACACTGAAGCTTTCTTT
>TRBV6-5|TRBJ1-1|once|NA
CASKGSSNTEAFF
TGTGCCAGCAAGGGCAGCTCTAACACTGAAGCTTTCTTT
>TRBV5-1|TRBJ1-1|NA|TRBD1
CASSWGQSSTEAFF
TGCGCCAGCAGCTGGGGACAGTCCTCTACTGAAGCTTTCTTT
>TRBV4-3|TRBJ2-7|once|TRBD1
CASSQDARQGYEQYF
TGCGCCAGCAGCCAAGATGCGAGACAGGGCTACGAGCAGTACTTC
>TRBV7-2|TRBJ1-5|NA|NA
CASSEVSTPTQPQHF
TGTGCCAGCAGCGAAGTGTCCACGCCAACACAGCCCCAGCATTTT
>TRBV2|TRBJ2-7|NA|NA
CASRANSGSGEQYF
TGTGCCAGCAGGGCCAATTCGGGTTCAGGCGAGCAGTACTTC
>TRBV5-1|TRBJ1-2|NA|NA
CASSLGQATNYGYTF
TGCGCCAGCAGCTTGGGACAGGCTACTAACTATGGCTACACCTTC
>TRBV29-1|TRBJ2-3|once|NA
CSVETVTDTQYF
TGCAGCGTTGAAACGGTTACAGATACGCAGTATTTT
>TRBV2|TRBJ1-1|once|TRBD1
CASLPAGGTEAFF
TGTGCCAGTTTGCCCGCAGGGGGCACTGAAGCTTTCTTT
>TRBV5-4|TRBJ2-2|NA|NA
CASSLGRYTGELFF
TGTGCCAGCAGCTTGGGAAGGTACACCGGGGAGCTGTTTTTT
>TRBV7-2|TRBJ2-1|NA|NA
CASSFDISYNEQFF
TGTGCCAGCAGCTTTGACATCTCCTACAATGAGCAGTTCTTC
>TRBV9|TRBJ2-1|NA|NA
CASSVGRTTYNEQFF
TGTGCCAGCAGCGTCGGACGGACTACATACAATGAGCAGTTCTTC
>TRBV7-3|TRBJ1-1|NA|NA
CASSSTGTEAFF
TGTGCCAGCAGCTCCACGGGGACTGAAGCTTTCTTT
>TRBV14|TRBJ1-1|once|NA
CASSRRQVLDTEAFF
TGTGCCAGCAGCCGGAGACAAGTCTTGGACACTGAAGCTTTCTTT
>TRBV7-6|TRBJ2-6|NA|NA
CASSAGSVAGANVLTF
TGTGCCAGCAGCGCTGGCTCGGTTGCTGGGGCCAACGTCCTGACTTTC
>TRBV6-5|TRBJ2-2|NA|NA
CAGAVVANTGELFF
TGTGCCGGGGCAGTAGTCGCGAACACCGGGGAGCTGTTTTTT
>TRBV13|TRBJ2-3|NA|NA
CASSVGTAGTDTQYF
TGTGCCAGCAGCGTCGGGACTGCAGGTACAGATACGCAGTATTTT
>TRBV5-1|TRBJ2-5|NA|NA
CASSLSQGQETQYF
TGCGCCAGCAGCCTAAGTCAGGGCCAAGAGACCCAGTACTTC
>TRBV20-1|TRBJ1-2|once|NA
CSASPPAVNYGYTF
TGCAGTGCTAGTCCCCCGGCTGTTAACTATGGCTACACCTTC
>TRBV6-6|TRBJ2-7|NA|NA
CASSPLSYEQYF
TGTGCCAGCAGTCCCCTTAGCTACGAGCAGTACTTC
>TRBV10-2|TRBJ2-7|NA|NA
CASSPRGQTYEQYF
TGCGCCAGCAGTCCCCGGGGCCAAACCTACGAGCAGTACTTC
>TRBV14|TRBJ1-1|NA|NA
CASSPSPRSTEAFF
TGTGCCAGCAGCCCCTCCCCCCGCAGCACTGAAGCTTTCTTT
>TRBV7-2|TRBJ2-6|NA|NA
CASSIQGRSSGANVLTF
TGTGCCAGCAGCATACAGGGTAGGTCCTCTGGGGCCAACGTCCTGACTTTC
>TRBV5-1|TRBJ2-5|NA|NA
CASSYGPRYQETQYF
TGCGCCAGCAGCTACGGACCGAGGTACCAAGAGACCCAGTACTTC
>TRBV5-6|TRBJ1-4|NA|TRBD1
CASSHSQGENEKLFF
TGTGCCAGCAGCCATAGCCAGGGGGAAAATGAAAAACTGTTTTTT
>TRBV19|TRBJ1-1|NA|NA
CASSAKTQGTEAFF
TGTGCCAGTAGTGCGAAGACACAGGGTACTGAAGCTTTCTTT